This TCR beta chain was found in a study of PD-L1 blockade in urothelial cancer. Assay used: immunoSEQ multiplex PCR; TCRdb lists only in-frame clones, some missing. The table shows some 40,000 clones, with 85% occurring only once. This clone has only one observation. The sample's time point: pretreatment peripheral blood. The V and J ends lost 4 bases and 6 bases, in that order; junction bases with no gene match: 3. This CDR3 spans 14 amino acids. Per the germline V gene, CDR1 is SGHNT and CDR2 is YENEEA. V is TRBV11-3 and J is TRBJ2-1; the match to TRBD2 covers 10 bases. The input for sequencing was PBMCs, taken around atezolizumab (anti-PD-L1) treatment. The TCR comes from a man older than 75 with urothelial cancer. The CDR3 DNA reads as TGTGCCAGCAGCTCTAGCGGGAGCGGCAATGAGCAGTTCTTC. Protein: CASSSSGSGNEQFF.